This TCR beta chain stems from a study of shared clonotypes between healthy human individuals. Deep-level assay runs were performed. Libraries were prepared by immunoSEQ multiplex PCR; TCRdb keeps only in-frame clonotypes and omits some of them. Of about 490,000 clones listed, around 73% are singletons. Notes on this clone: Its cognate antigen is unknown. Only one base separates this from a far larger clonotype, so it likely reflects a read error.

Study findings and constraints: Having only a few donors restricted how much genetic and exposure-history diversity was captured. Investigators collected only blood, and repertoires in tissues likely differ.

Adult donors, all healthy and HIV-negative, had no recent acute infections or vaccinations. From germline, CDR1 is SGHDT and CDR2 YYEEEE. The CDR3 is 12 amino acids. Specimen: PBMCs. The chain employs TRBV5-6 and TRBJ2-1, with D hard to call. This receptor was identified in a woman in her 40s in good health. Some clones in this sample may be carry-over from other donors' samples. The CDR3 reads CASSFTIDEQLF. DNA for the CDR3: TGTGCCAGCAGCTTTACGATAGATGAGCAGCTCTTC.